This note documents a single TCR beta chain sequence. This specimen belongs to a study of blood T cell repertoires in COVID-19. For the study at large: The origin of the acute and convalescent COVID-19 samples was the United States, Italy and Spain. The analysed material was cDNA or gDNA that came from T cells, B-cell-depleted T cells, or PBMCs.

In the original workflow: Reference gene primer amplification in the assay estimated nucleated cell counts. Some clones are missing from TCRdb's copy, which holds only in-frame ones; the method was immunoSEQ multiplex PCR. D and trimming come from the DNA, and the V and J calls and clone size come from that table. The top ten clones hold about 5.9% of a sample with approximately 270,000 clones, 88% of them seen once. CDR1 and CDR2 (germline): KGHDR, SFDVKD. CDR3 length equals 16 residues. J lost 3 bases, V lost 4 bases, and 7 bases had no gene match. Followed over time, Seattle patients had been enrolled while infection was active.

The sequenced sample was peripheral blood. This chain uses TRBV24-1 with TRBJ2-1, with 8 nucleotides matching TRBD1. The receptor was derived from a woman aged 25 to 39 with COVID-19, enrolled during active disease. CDR3 DNA sequence: TGTGCCACCAGTGAGGCACAGGGGGAAGACTACAATGAGCAGTTCTTC. This sequence encodes CATSEAQGEDYNEQFF.